The 5 T cell receptor beta chains given below trace back to one sample, sequenced in a study of T cell responses to AZD1222 COVID-19 vaccine. Using immunoSEQ multiplex PCR, the repertoire was profiled, and TCRdb retains in-frame clones only, with some absent. This sample has 200,000 or so clones, with approximately 92% found just once. The sequences come from peripheral blood, collected on day 0 of AZD1222 vaccination. The origin of the receptors is an adult in good health.

This clone turned up a few times. The chain has TRBV4-1 and TRBJ2-7; possible D gene TRBD2, 6 bases. V lost 4 bases to trimming and J lost 5 bases, with 15 bases between them. Germline V CDR1 and CDR2: MGHRA, YSYEKL. The CDR3 is 14 residues long. CDR3 residues: CASSPRWGDHEQYF. CDR3 DNA sequence: TGCGCCAGCAGCCCCCGATGGGGGGACCACGAGCAGTACTTC.

This chain joins TRBV6-5 and TRBJ1-1; D may be TRBD1 (5 bases). V was pared by 7 bases and J by 0 bases, with 15 bases between. The CDR3 has 15 amino acids. Germline CDR1 MNHEY, CDR2 SVGAGI. DNA for the CDR3: TGTGCCAGCATTCCGGGAGGGGCACTGAACACTGAAGCTTTCTTT. Translation: CASIPGGALNTEAFF.

This chain joins TRBV5-1 and TRBJ1-5, with D possibly being TRBD1 (6 bases). The V and J ends lost 0 bases and 4 bases respectively, with 11 bases between them. Germline V gives CDR1 SGHRS, CDR2 YFSETQ. CDR3 size: 15 residues. The CDR3 DNA reads TGCGCCAGCAGCTTGGGAGGGGGACTAAATCAGCCCCAGCATTTT. Translating it yields CASSLGGGLNQPQHF.

The chain couples TRBV12-3 or TRBV12-4 to TRBJ2-3; no definite D call. This CDR3 is 11 amino acids long. Trimming cost V 5 bases and J 3 bases, with 3 bases left between them. The CDR3 nucleotides read TGTGCCAGCAGTGAGACAGATACGCAGTATTTT. As protein: CASSETDTQYF.

This sequence joins TRBV6-2 or TRBV6-3 and TRBJ1-1, with D unresolved. V was shortened by 0 bases and J by 4 bases, with 12 bases between the two germline ends. Germline V gene sequence: CDR1 MNHEY, CDR2 SVGEGT. The CDR3 length is 15 residues. Here the CDR3 reads CASSYSAALGTEAFF. The CDR3 DNA reads TGTGCCAGCAGTTACTCCGCGGCCCTGGGCACTGAAGCTTTCTTT.